This entry describes one T cell receptor (beta chain). This sample is drawn from a study of blood T cell repertoires in COVID-19. Study information: Both acute and convalescent COVID-19 samples were obtained from the United States, Italy and Spain. In each case, the material was cDNA or gDNA derived from T cells, B-cell-depleted T cells, or PBMCs.

In the original analysis: Amplification with reference gene primers provided the estimates of nucleated cell counts. Sequenced by immunoSEQ multiplex PCR; TCRdb stores in-frame clones only, minus some. D and trimming come from the DNA, and the V and J calls and clone size come from that table. The sample records around 200,000 clones, 85% being singletons. The junction had 8 bases not matched to a gene; V was cut back by 0 bases and J by 2 bases. Germline lookup yields CDR1 SGHAT and CDR2 FQNNGV. This CDR3 is built from 17 residues. The chain links TRBV11-2 to TRBJ2-5; TRBD2 agrees at 8 bases. This sequence originates from a woman aged 80 or older with acute or convalescent COVID-19. Sequencing was done on a sample of peripheral blood. The CDR3 region is CASSLDRASGLQETQYF. CDR3 bases: TGTGCCAGCAGCTTAGATAGGGCTAGCGGGTTACAAGAGACCCAGTACTTC.